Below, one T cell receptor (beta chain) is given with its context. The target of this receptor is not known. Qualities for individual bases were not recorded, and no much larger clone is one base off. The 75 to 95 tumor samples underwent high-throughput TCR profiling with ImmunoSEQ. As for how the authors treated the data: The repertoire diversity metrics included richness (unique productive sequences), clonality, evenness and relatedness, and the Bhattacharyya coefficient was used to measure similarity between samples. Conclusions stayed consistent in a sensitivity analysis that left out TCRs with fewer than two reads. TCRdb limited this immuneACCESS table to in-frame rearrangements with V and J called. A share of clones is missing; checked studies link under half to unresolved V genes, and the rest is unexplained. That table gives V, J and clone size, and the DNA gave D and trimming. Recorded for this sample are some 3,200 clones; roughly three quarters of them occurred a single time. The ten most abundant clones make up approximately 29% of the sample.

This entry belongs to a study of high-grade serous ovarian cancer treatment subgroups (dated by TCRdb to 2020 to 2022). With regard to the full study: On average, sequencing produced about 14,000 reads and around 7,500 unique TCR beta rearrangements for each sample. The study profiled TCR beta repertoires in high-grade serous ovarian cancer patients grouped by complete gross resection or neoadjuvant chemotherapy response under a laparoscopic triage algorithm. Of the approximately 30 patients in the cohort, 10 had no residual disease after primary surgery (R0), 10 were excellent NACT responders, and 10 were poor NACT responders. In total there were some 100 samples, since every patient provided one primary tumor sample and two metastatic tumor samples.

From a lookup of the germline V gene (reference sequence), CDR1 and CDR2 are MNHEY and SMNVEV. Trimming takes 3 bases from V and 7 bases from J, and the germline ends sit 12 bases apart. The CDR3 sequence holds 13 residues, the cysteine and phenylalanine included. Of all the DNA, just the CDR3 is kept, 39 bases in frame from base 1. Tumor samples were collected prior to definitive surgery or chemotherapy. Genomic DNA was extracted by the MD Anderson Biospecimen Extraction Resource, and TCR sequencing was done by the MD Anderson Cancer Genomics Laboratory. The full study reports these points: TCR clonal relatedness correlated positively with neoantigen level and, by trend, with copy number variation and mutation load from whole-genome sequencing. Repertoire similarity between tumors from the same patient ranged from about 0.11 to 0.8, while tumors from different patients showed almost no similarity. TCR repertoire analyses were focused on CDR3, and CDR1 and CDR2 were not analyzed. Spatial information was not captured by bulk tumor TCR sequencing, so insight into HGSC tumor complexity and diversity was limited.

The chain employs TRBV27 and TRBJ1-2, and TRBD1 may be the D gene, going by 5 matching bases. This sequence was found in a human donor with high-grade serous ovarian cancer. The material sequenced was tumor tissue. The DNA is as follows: TGTGCCAGCAGTTTGAAAGGGGAGGGTGGCTACACCTTC. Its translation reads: CASSLKGEGGYTF.